The entry below describes one T cell receptor beta chain. The sample belongs to a study of OX40 agonist ivuxolimab in advanced cancers. Study-wide background: In three patients, partial responses were observed, one with hepatocellular carcinoma and two with cutaneous melanoma.

There are 13 residues in the CDR3. Trimming took off 3 bases at V and 4 bases at J, with 7 bases between the two ends. In germline, CDR1 is LNHNV, CDR2 YYDKDF (reference sequence). Clones were sequenced by immunoSEQ multiplex PCR, and TCRdb holds only the in-frame ones, with some missing. The sample yields roughly 80,000 clones, over 90% seen once. The chain uses TRBV15 and TRBJ1-5; D is possibly TRBD1 (6 bases). The specimen comprised CD4+ or CD8+ T cells sorted from blood, sampled in a trial of the OX40 agonist ivuxolimab. The sequence was obtained from an adult with an advanced solid tumor such as melanoma, head and neck, liver or kidney cancer. This chain's CDR3 is CATSSDRNQPQHF. For the CDR3, the DNA is TGTGCCACCAGCAGTGACAGGAATCAGCCCCAGCATTTT.